This TCR beta chain was obtained from a study of shared clonotypes between healthy human individuals. At the level of the study: CD4 naive cells filled three plates per donor, CD4 memory three, CD8 naive two and CD8 memory one.

Assay used: immunoSEQ multiplex PCR; TCRdb lists only in-frame clones, some missing. The table has about 1 million clones, more than 65% seen once. Germline-derived CDR1 and CDR2 are SGDLS and YYNGEE. Trimming cost V 4 bases and J 5 bases; bases outside gene matches: 8. This CDR3 is 16 amino acids long. Material: memory CD4+ T cells sorted from blood. Specified subset: CD45RA-negative fraction. The source is a man younger than 35 in good health. The V gene is TRBV9, the J gene TRBJ2-5; TRBD2 agrees at 13 bases. As DNA, the CDR3 is TGTGCCAGCAGCCCAGGTGGACTAGCGGGGGTGGAGACCCAGTACTTC. Protein sequence: CASSPGGLAGVETQYF.